This T cell receptor (beta chain) came from a study of shared clonotypes between healthy human individuals. Study as a whole: Per donor, CD8 memory used one plate, CD8 naive used two, CD4 memory used three and CD4 naive used three.

TCRdb's copy holds only in-frame clones and misses some; the assay was immunoSEQ multiplex PCR. The data show about 2 million clones, over 85% seen once. In the naive CD8 group, cells lacked CD45RO and were positively selected for CCR7, so terminally differentiated effector memory CD45RA+ cells were left out. Every contributor of samples was a Caucasian grown-up residing in Nashville, Tennessee. Sample: naive CD8+ T cells sorted from blood. The sequence was collected from a man aged 18 to 35 in good health.

CDR3 in amino acids: CASSRPEGLYSTDTQYF. CDR3 sequence (DNA): TGTGCCAGCAGTCGTCCCGAGGGCCTTTATAGCACAGATACGCAGTATTTT. This rearrangement joins TRBV28 to TRBJ2-3; maybe TRBD2 (5 bases). CDR1 MDHEN and CDR2 SYDVKM come from the germline V gene. V lost 5 bases and J lost 0, with 18 bases in between. This CDR3 is 17 amino acids long. Based on the CDR3 plus reference TRBV28 and TRBJ2-3, the full variable domain is DVKVTQSSRYLVKRTGEKVFLECVQDMDHENMFWYRQDPGLGLRLIYFSYDVKMKEKGDIPEGYSVSREKKERFSLILESASTNQTSMYLCASSRPEGLYSTDTQYFGPGTRLTVL.